This entry describes one T cell receptor beta chain. Antigen specificity is unknown. This sample is part of a study of PD-1 blockade in mismatch repair-deficient tumors. Study details: Enrolled about 2013-2016, patients had progressing, pretreated mismatch repair-deficient cancers of 12 to 13 types. General study findings and limits: Rapid post-treatment expansion, then contraction, generally preceding radiologic response, marked tumor-resident clones.

The CDR3 sequence is 11 residues long. Germline assignment: CDR1 SGHDT and CDR2 YYEEEE. Trimming left V 4 bases short and J 3 bases short, with 5 bases between. PCR or immunohistochemistry showed mismatch repair deficiency in every enrolled patient. The TCR-sequenced patients were a few responders to pembrolizumab. Profiling relied on immunoSEQ multiplex PCR, and the TCRdb table lists in-frame clones only, not all of them. This sample yields 56,000 or so clones, of which roughly 78% are seen a single time; around 3.4% belongs to the top ten. This sequence joins TRBV5-6 and TRBJ2-7; D not certain. Sequences were derived from peripheral blood, sampled 4 weeks after starting pembrolizumab. The receptor's source is an adult with mismatch repair-deficient cancer. CDR3 sequence (DNA): TGTGCCAGCAGCCGCGACTACGAGCAGTACTTC. Encoded protein: CASSRDYEQYF. The whole variable domain, filled in from reference TRBV5-6 and TRBJ2-7, reads DAGVTQSPTHLIKTRGQQVTLRCSPKSGHDTVSWYQQALGQGPQFIFQYYEEEERQRGNFPDRFSGHQFPNYSSELNVNALLLGDSALYLCASSRDYEQYFGPGTRLTVT.